This T cell receptor beta chain originates from a study of shared clonotypes between healthy human individuals. Findings and caveats of the study: Clonotypes shared by all four donors outscored non-shared clonotypes in generation probability. Naive subsets, compared against memory subsets, generally had larger estimated richness values.

This clone has at least ten counts. Antigen specificity is unknown. The sample holds other DNA sequences that translate to the same CDR3. Replicate sorted-subset PCRs were loaded with 150 to 250 ng DNA, 30,000 to 35,000 T cell genomes. Clones were sequenced by immunoSEQ multiplex PCR, and TCRdb holds only the in-frame ones, with some missing. This table holds about 990,000 clones, around three quarters found once. The sequence was obtained from a man between 18 and 35 years old in good health. Some clones in this sample may be carry-over from other donors' samples. Source material: memory CD4+ T cells from PBMCs. Subset in this sample: CD45RA-negative fraction.

The DNA for the CDR3 is TGCGCCAGCAGCTTGGACGGAGGGAATCAGCCCCAGCATTTT. This translates into CASSLDGGNQPQHF. The J gene is TRBJ1-5, the V gene TRBV5-1; no firm D call. V was cut by 0 bases and J by 4 bases, with 8 bases left in between. Germline lookup yields CDR1 SGHRS and CDR2 YFSETQ. The CDR3 has 14 residues. The full variable domain, with the rest looked up from reference TRBV5-1 and TRBJ1-5, is KAGVTQTPRYLIKTRGQQVTLSCSPISGHRSVSWYQQTPGQGLQFLFEYFSETQRNKGNFPGRFSGRQFSNSRSEMNVSTLELGDSALYLCASSLDGGNQPQHFGDGTRLSIL.